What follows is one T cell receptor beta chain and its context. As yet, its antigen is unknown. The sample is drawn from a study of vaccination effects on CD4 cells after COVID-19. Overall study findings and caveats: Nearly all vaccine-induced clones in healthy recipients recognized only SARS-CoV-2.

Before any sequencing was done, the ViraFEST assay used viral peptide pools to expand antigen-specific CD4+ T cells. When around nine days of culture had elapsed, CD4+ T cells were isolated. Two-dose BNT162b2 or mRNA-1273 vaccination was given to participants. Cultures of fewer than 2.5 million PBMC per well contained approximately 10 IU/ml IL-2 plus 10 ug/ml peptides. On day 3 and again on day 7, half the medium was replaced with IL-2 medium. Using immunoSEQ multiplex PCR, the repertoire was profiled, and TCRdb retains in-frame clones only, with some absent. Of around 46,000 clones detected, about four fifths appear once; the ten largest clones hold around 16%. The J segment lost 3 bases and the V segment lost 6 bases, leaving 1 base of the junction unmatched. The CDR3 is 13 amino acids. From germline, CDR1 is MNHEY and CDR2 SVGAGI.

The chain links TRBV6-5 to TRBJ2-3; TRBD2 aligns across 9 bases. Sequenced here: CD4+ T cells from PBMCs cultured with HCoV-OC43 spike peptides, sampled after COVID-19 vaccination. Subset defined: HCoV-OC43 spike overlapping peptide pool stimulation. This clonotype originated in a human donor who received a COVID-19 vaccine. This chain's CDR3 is CASRRGGTDTQYF. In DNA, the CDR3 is TGTGCCAGCAGGCGGGGGGGAACAGATACGCAGTATTTT.